Sequencing of this T cell receptor beta chain was carried out in a study of blood T cell repertoires in COVID-19. Study context: The samples span acute and convalescent COVID-19 from the United States, Italy and Spain.

CDR3 size: 18 residues. Trimming cost V 3 bases and J 6 bases; bases outside gene matches: 11. Germline V gene lookup returns CDR1 SEHNR and CDR2 FQNEAQ (reference sequence). Donors in Cohort 3 counted as recovered after two negative PCRs, clearance, or symptom resolution. How the authors handled the data: Amplification of reference gene primers provided the estimated nucleated cell counts. Sequencing used immunoSEQ multiplex PCR; TCRdb keeps in-frame clones, though not all of them. The V and J calls and clone size were taken over from that table, and D and trimming were inferred from the DNA. The sample lists fewer than 250,000 clones; approximately 88% were seen once.

Sequenced input: PBMCs or T cells enriched from blood (not recorded which). This sequence joins TRBV7-9 and TRBJ2-1, with 13 bases fitting TRBD2. The clonotype originates from a woman between 18 and 30 years old who had recovered from COVID-19. The CDR3 coding sequence is TGTGCCAGCAGCTTCGGACTAGCGGGGGCCTTACCAATCAATGAGCAGTTCTTC. Translation: CASSFGLAGALPINEQFF.